This T cell receptor beta chain was retrieved from a study of tumor and adjacent non-tumor tissue in lung cancer (dated by TCRdb to about 2018). About the investigation overall: Patients with adenocarcinoma (about twelve), squamous cell carcinoma (2) and small cell lung cancer (1) were included in the cohort. Ages among the approximately 15 patients ranged from about 31 to 85 years, there were around ten men and 5 women, and disease was at TNM stage I to III. A total of around 130,000,000 productive TCRbeta reads were generated by sequencing, corresponding to an average of around 4 million reads per sample. The study compared bulk TCRbeta repertoires between lung tumor tissue and matched distant non-tumor lung tissue from more than twelve lung cancer patients. For each patient, one tumor sample and one normal lung sample were taken, giving roughly 30 paired specimens that underwent TCRbeta CDR3 sequencing. Study-level results and caveats: Peripheral blood was not sequenced, so blood TCRbeta repertoires in these lung cancer patients were not examined. Significantly higher TCR diversity (inverse Simpson) was observed in tumor tissue than in normal lung tissue (approximately 430 vs 150, P = 0.0075, Mann-Whitney U test). The top 100 clones made up a significantly larger cumulative share of the repertoire in normal lung than in tumor tissue. With only approximately 15 patients in the cohort, the authors noted that larger samples and more detailed clinical data are needed. TCR diversity was significantly higher in younger patients, and higher tumor TCR diversity was associated with shorter overall and disease-free survival. Neither the sequencing platform nor unique molecular identifiers are named or mentioned anywhere in the methods.

There are 13 amino acids in the CDR3, from cysteine to phenylalanine inclusive. The read is trimmed to its CDR3 DNA, 39 bases read in frame from base 1. From the germline V gene (reference sequence), CDR1 is GTSNPN and CDR2 is SVGIG. About this clonotype itself: Which antigen it targets is not known. Just one base apart from a much larger clone, this may be a read error.

The receptor library was made with multiplex PCR. The listed sequencing device is Illumina HiSeq 2500. TCRbeta libraries were built by three rounds of nested PCR using primers (Table S4), following protocols modified from ARM-PCR. Before sequencing, PCR products of 200-500 bp were excised from the gel and purified with the QIAquick gel extraction kit. In the paper's pipeline: Reads were cleaned with Trimmomatic, merged with FLASH into complete CDR3 sequences, and assigned to V(D)J germline segments with MiTCR. VDJtools was used to compute clonal diversity as the inverse Simpson's index. Productive reads were defined as in-frame sequences without a premature stop codon. TCRdb itself trimmed the public reads at Q25 with fastp, ran MiXCR and retained productive beta chains. Every CDR3 protein is listed once, alongside the most common genes and DNA of its rows. V and J calls and clone size were set by TCRdb, not the authors. Recorded for this sample are some 100,000 distinct CDR3 sequences; roughly 74% of them occurred a single time. Of the sample, about 39% is held by the ten largest clones.

RNA was extracted from bulk unsorted tissue and checked for quality with a NanoDrop ND-1000 and an Agilent 2100. Donors were newly diagnosed lung cancer patients admitted for thoracic surgery in China between August and November 2014, without prior chemotherapy. Patients with previous radiotherapy or chemotherapy, or with another concurrent cancer, were excluded from the study. Surgical tissue pieces of roughly 1-2.1 cm3 were preserved in RNAlater solution and stored at -80 °C until use. The specimen was lung tumor tissue. The receptor was derived from a woman in her fifties or sixties with non-small cell lung cancer. The chain is assembled from TRBV30 and TRBJ1-2, with 11 bases matching TRBD1. Read as DNA, the sequence is TGTGACGCCTCGGGACAGGGGGATCATGGCTACACCTTC. The encoded protein is CDASGQGDHGYTF.